A single sample is the source of the 31 T cell receptor beta chains below, sequenced in a study of cytomegalovirus exposure and HLA in healthy donors. Only in-frame clones appear in the TCRdb table, and some are missing; sequencing was by immunoSEQ multiplex PCR. The repertoire has about 130,000 clones, roughly nine tenths of them found once; the top ten carry about 1%. The sample consisted of PBMCs. The origin of the receptors is a woman under 30 in good health and CMV-seronegative.

This clone was seen once. This chain joins TRBV5-5 and TRBJ1-6; D uncertain. The CDR3 loop spans 16 amino acids. V was cut by 0 bases and J by 7 bases, with 14 bases left in between. The V gene's germline CDR1 is SGHKS and CDR2 YYEKEE (reference sequence). The CDR3 bases are TGTGCCAGCAGCTTGGGGAGGGAATTATACAATTCACCCCTCCACTTT. Protein: CASSLGRELYNSPLHF.

This clone appeared once. CDR3 DNA: TGTGCCAGTAGCAAGCTAGCGGGAGCCTACAATGAGCAGTTCTTC. This gives the protein CASSKLAGAYNEQFF. The chain carries TRBV19 and TRBJ2-1; 10 bases match TRBD2. With 6 bases clipped from V and 2 bases from J, the junction kept 4 bases outside the gene matches. Looked up from germline, CDR1 is LNHDA and CDR2 is SQIVND (reference sequence). The CDR3 runs to 15 residues. The full variable domain, completed using reference TRBV19 and TRBJ2-1, is DGGITQSPKYLFRKEGQNVTLSCEQNLNHDAMYWYRQDPGQGLRLIYYSQIVNDFQKGDIAEGYSVSREKKESFPLTVTSAQKNPTAFYLCASSKLAGAYNEQFFGPGTRLTVL.

The chain joins TRBV4-2 to TRBJ2-5, with 7 bases identical to TRBD2. Unmatched junction bases numbered 2, after V lost 0 bases and J lost 1 base. The CDR3 totals 15 residues. Germline lookup yields CDR1 LGHNA and CDR2 YNFKEQ. The CDR3 nucleotides read TGTGCCAGCAGCCAAGATCGCGGGGGCCAAGAGACCCAGTACTTC. It encodes CASSQDRGGQETQYF.

This rearrangement joins TRBV9 to TRBJ2-1; 9 bases agree with TRBD2. This CDR3 has 18 amino acids. Germline CDR1 and CDR2: SGDLS and YYNGEE. Germline trimming cut 1 base from V and 8 bases from J; bases unmatched to any gene: 16. CDR3 sequence reads: CASSVMGFIAGEEDEQFF. The CDR3 DNA sequence: TGTGCCAGCAGCGTAATGGGATTTATAGCGGGAGAGGAAGATGAGCAGTTCTTC. Full variable domain (outside the CDR3, taken from reference TRBV9 and TRBJ2-1): DSGVTQTPKHLITATGQRVTLRCSPRSGDLSVYWYQQSLDQGLQFLIQYYNGEERAKGNILERFSAQQFPDLHSELNLSSLELGDSALYFCASSVMGFIAGEEDEQFFGPGTRLTVL.

V is TRBV9 and J is TRBJ2-7; D is possibly TRBD1 (6 bases). The CDR3 is 15 residues long. The ends were cut back, 3 bases at V and 7 bases at J, with 20 bases in the middle. Germline V gene data show CDR1 as SGDLS and CDR2 as YYNGEE. The CDR3 sequence is CASSATGQIVSEQYF. CDR3 DNA: TGTGCCAGCAGCGCCACGGGACAAATTGTGAGTGAGCAGTACTTC.

V is TRBV7-9 and J is TRBJ2-7, with D perhaps TRBD2 (5 bases). In germline, CDR1 is SEHNR, CDR2 FQNEAQ (reference sequence). Trimming took 4 bases from V and 1 from J, leaving 17 bases between them. The length of the CDR3 is 16 residues. The CDR3 DNA is TGTGCCAGCAGCTCTTCCCAGGACTTGCCGTCCTACGAGCAGTACTTC. It codes for CASSSSQDLPSYEQYF.

The J gene is TRBJ1-2, the V gene TRBV6-1; 12 nucleotides align to TRBD1. Germline values: CDR1 MNHNS, CDR2 SASEGT. The CDR3 extends over 17 amino acids. J lost 8 bases, V lost 4 bases, and 14 bases had no gene match. The CDR3 region is CASSGTAGTGGAGGYTF. CDR3 nucleotides: TGTGCCAGCAGTGGTACAGCCGGGACAGGGGGCGCCGGGGGCTACACCTTC.

This clone was seen just once. This chain uses TRBV28 with TRBJ1-5, with a weak D call TRBD1 (5 bases). This CDR3 contains 14 residues. V shed 3 bases and J shed 9 bases, with 15 bases lying between them. Germline CDR1 reads MDHEN; CDR2 reads SYDVKM. CDR3 bases: TGTGCCAGCAGTTTTCTTGGTGGGGGGTGGCCCCAGCATTTT. It yields the protein CASSFLGGGWPQHF.

The chain links TRBV28 to TRBJ1-3, with a possible D match to TRBD1 (5 bases). The germline V gene encodes CDR1 MDHEN and CDR2 SYDVKM. This CDR3 has 15 amino acids. Trimming pared 6 bases from V and 6 bases from J, leaving 18 bases between. CDR3 nucleotide sequence: TGTGCCAGCAGCCTACTGCAGGGCGGCGAAAACACCATATATTTT. This translates into CASSLLQGGENTIYF.

The chain carries TRBV5-6 and TRBJ1-2; 7 nucleotides agree with TRBD1. The germline V gene has CDR1 SGHDT and CDR2 YYEEEE. The CDR3 is made up of 11 amino acids. V lost 4 bases, J lost 7 bases, and 1 base stayed unmatched. CDR3 in amino acids: CASSTGVGYTF. CDR3 nucleotides: TGTGCCAGCAGCACAGGGGTTGGCTACACCTTC.

The chain carries TRBV5-1 and TRBJ1-4, with 9 bases that match TRBD1. The germline gives CDR1 SGHRS, CDR2 YFSETQ. CDR3 length: 14 residues. V was pared by 4 bases and J by 7 bases, with 5 bases of the junction left unmatched. CDR3 loop: CASSNTGGGEKLFF. The CDR3 DNA sequence: TGCGCCAGCAGCAACACAGGGGGCGGTGAAAAACTGTTTTTT.

The chain carries TRBV27 and TRBJ2-5; 10 positions match TRBD2. Trimming at V came to 5 bases and at J to 5 bases, leaving 11 bases not matched to a gene. Germline V CDR1 and CDR2: MNHEY, SMNVEV (reference sequence). The CDR3 extends over 16 amino acids. CDR3 protein: CASSPHPSGRSETQYF. The CDR3 DNA sequence: TGTGCCAGCAGTCCCCATCCTAGCGGGAGAAGTGAGACCCAGTACTTC.

The rearrangement joins TRBV5-6 to TRBJ2-5; D is uncertain. CDR1 and CDR2 from the germline V gene are SGHDT and YYEEEE. There are 15 residues in the CDR3. Deletions cut 4 bases from V and 1 base from J, with 14 bases between. The CDR3: CASSPEVTSQETQYF. The CDR3 DNA reads TGTGCCAGCAGCCCCGAGGTGACCAGCCAAGAGACCCAGTACTTC. The entire variable domain, with the rest obtained from reference TRBV5-6 and TRBJ2-5, is as follows: DAGVTQSPTHLIKTRGQQVTLRCSPKSGHDTVSWYQQALGQGPQFIFQYYEEEERQRGNFPDRFSGHQFPNYSSELNVNALLLGDSALYLCASSPEVTSQETQYFGPGTRLLVL.

This clone was observed a handful of times. This chain connects TRBV28 to TRBJ2-7, with 7 bases identical to TRBD1. The germline V gene encodes CDR1 MDHEN and CDR2 SYDVKM. The V segment lost 8 bases and the J segment 2 bases; nucleotides outside the gene matches: 6. This CDR3 spans 13 amino acids. Here the CDR3 DNA reads TGTGCCAGCGGACCGGGACAGACCTACGAGCAGTACTTC. It yields the protein CASGPGQTYEQYF.

The rearrangement joins TRBV27 to TRBJ2-1; D may be TRBD1 (7 bases). The germline gives CDR1 MNHEY, CDR2 SMNVEV (reference sequence). The V end lost 10 bases, the J end lost 8 bases, and 42 bases lay between the germline ends. The CDR3 contains 21 residues. The CDR3 bases are TGTGCCATCCCCCCACGCGGGGTCACAGGGGCGAGCCACCGACCGGAGGATGAGCAGTTCTTC. Translation: CAIPPRGVTGASHRPEDEQFF.

The chain is built from TRBV28 and TRBJ2-1; tentatively, D is TRBD2 (6 bases). This CDR3 has 11 residues. V gave up 7 bases and J gave up 13 bases, with 14 bases separating them. From germline, CDR1 is MDHEN and CDR2 SYDVKM. The CDR3 DNA sequence: TGTGCCAGCACCTCGGACGGGAGCCAGTTCTTC. Translated: CASTSDGSQFF.

This chain links TRBV6-5 with TRBJ1-1; no clear D gene. This CDR3 has 11 amino acids. The germline gives CDR1 MNHEY, CDR2 SVGAGI. Trimming took 6 bases from V and 4 from J, leaving 6 bases between them. The CDR3 protein is CASRVSTEAFF. The CDR3 DNA is TGTGCCAGCAGAGTTAGCACTGAAGCTTTCTTT.

The V and J genes are TRBV7-9 and TRBJ1-5; D not certain. The germline V gene has CDR1 SEHNR and CDR2 FQNEAQ (reference sequence). V lost 5 bases, J lost 0 bases, and 11 bases lay in between. This CDR3 has 15 residues. The chain's CDR3 is CASSPNRDSNQPQHF. The CDR3 DNA follows: TGTGCCAGCAGCCCAAACAGAGATAGCAATCAGCCCCAGCATTTT. Filled out from reference TRBV7-9 and TRBJ1-5, the complete variable domain reads DTGVSQNPRHKITKRGQNVTFRCDPISEHNRLYWYRQTLGQGPEFLTYFQNEAQLEKSRLLSDRFSAERPKGSFSTLEIQRTEQGDSAMYLCASSPNRDSNQPQHFGDGTRLSIL.

This clone occurred a few times. The chain links TRBV19 to TRBJ1-5; 7 bases agree with TRBD1. Losses at the gene ends were 3 bases for V and 3 bases for J; bases not matched to a gene: 5. The germline V gene has CDR1 LNHDA and CDR2 SQIVND (reference sequence). The CDR3 has 15 residues. The CDR3 DNA is TGTGCCAGTAGTATTCCAGGGGGATTCAATCAGCCCCAGCATTTT. It is translated as CASSIPGGFNQPQHF.

In this sample, this clone turned up a few times. This chain connects TRBV9 to TRBJ2-7; 8 nucleotides match TRBD1. Trimming cost V 0 bases and J 1 base; bases outside gene matches: 0. The CDR3 extends over 14 amino acids. From germline, CDR1 is SGDLS and CDR2 YYNGEE. CDR3 protein: CASSVGDRSYEQYF. CDR3 DNA sequence: TGTGCCAGCAGCGTAGGGGACAGGTCCTACGAGCAGTACTTC.

CDR3 residues: CASSPGRGIVGYTF. CDR3 DNA: TGTGCCAGTAGCCCGGGACGGGGGATCGTTGGCTACACCTTC. The chain recombines TRBV19 with TRBJ1-2; D might be TRBD1 (5 bases). Germline loops: CDR1 LNHDA, CDR2 SQIVND (reference sequence). CDR3 size: 14 residues. V lost 6 bases to trimming and J lost 7 bases, with 18 bases between them. Full variable domain (missing parts from reference TRBV19 and TRBJ1-2): DGGITQSPKYLFRKEGQNVTLSCEQNLNHDAMYWYRQDPGQGLRLIYYSQIVNDFQKGDIAEGYSVSREKKESFPLTVTSAQKNPTAFYLCASSPGRGIVGYTFGSGTRLTVV.

The rearrangement links TRBV11-2 to TRBJ2-2, with 11 nucleotides matching TRBD1. The CDR3 is 15 residues long. J was trimmed by 7 bases and V by 5 bases; bases with no gene match: 6. Germline V gene lookup returns CDR1 SGHAT and CDR2 FQNNGV. For the CDR3, the DNA is TGTGCCAGCAGCCCGGACAGGGGGCGCATCGGGGAGCTGTTTTTT. Its translation: CASSPDRGRIGELFF. Together with reference TRBV11-2 and TRBJ2-2, the CDR3 gives the full variable domain: EAGVAQSPRYKIIEKRQSVAFWCNPISGHATLYWYQQILGQGPKLLIQFQNNGVVDDSQLPKDRFSAERLKGVDSTLKIQPAKLEDSAVYLCASSPDRGRIGELFFGEGSRLTVL.

This chain links TRBV19 with TRBJ2-7; 12 bases align to TRBD2. Looked up from germline, CDR1 is LNHDA and CDR2 is SQIVND (reference sequence). This CDR3 is built from 14 residues. Trimming took 6 bases from V and 6 from J; bases not matched to a gene: 6. The CDR3 protein is CASRLAGGPGEQYF. The CDR3 DNA sequence: TGTGCCAGTAGGCTAGCGGGAGGGCCTGGCGAGCAGTACTTC. Full variable domain (rest looked up from reference TRBV19 and TRBJ2-7): DGGITQSPKYLFRKEGQNVTLSCEQNLNHDAMYWYRQDPGQGLRLIYYSQIVNDFQKGDIAEGYSVSREKKESFPLTVTSAQKNPTAFYLCASRLAGGPGEQYFGPGTRLTVT.

The chain carries TRBV5-1 and TRBJ2-5, with D possibly matching TRBD2 (7 bases). CDR3 size: 17 residues. Trimming shortened V by 0 bases and J by 2 bases, and 17 bases separated the two germline ends. The germline V gene has CDR1 SGHRS and CDR2 YFSETQ. This CDR3 reads CASSLVAGANSQETQYF. CDR3 bases: TGCGCCAGCAGCTTGGTGGCGGGGGCTAACTCTCAAGAGACCCAGTACTTC.

The rearrangement joins TRBV28 to TRBJ2-7, with D possibly matching TRBD1 (6 bases). The CDR3 spans 15 residues. Germline values: CDR1 MDHEN, CDR2 SYDVKM. Trimming stripped 3 bases from V and 7 bases from J, with 19 bases between. The CDR3 bases are TGTGCCAGCAGTTTCCCAGGGGTCAAATCTCGAGAGCAGTACTTC. Protein sequence: CASSFPGVKSREQYF.

The chain carries TRBV5-1 and TRBJ2-1; D is perhaps TRBD1 (5 bases). Trimming removed 1 base at V and 9 bases at J, with 8 bases between. Germline assignment: CDR1 SGHRS and CDR2 YFSETQ. The CDR3 loop spans 12 amino acids. CDR3 nucleotide sequence: TGCGCCAGCAGCTTGCAGGGCGCTGAGCAGTTCTTC. Translated: CASSLQGAEQFF.

The chain recombines TRBV7-2 with TRBJ2-7; 7 bases agree with TRBD1. V gave up 1 base and J gave up 0 bases; unmatched junction bases: 6. The V gene's germline CDR1 is SGHTA and CDR2 FQGNSA. The CDR3 covers 16 residues. The CDR3 bases are TGTGCCAGCAGCTTAGGGGGGACAGATGGCTCCTACGAGCAGTACTTC. As protein: CASSLGGTDGSYEQYF.

The chain is built from TRBV15 and TRBJ2-1; no clear D. Trimming took 8 bases from V and 3 from J, leaving 11 bases between them. The germline gives CDR1 LNHNV, CDR2 YYDKDF (reference sequence). The CDR3 extends over 13 amino acids. The CDR3 bases are TGTGCCACCTCAGAGAGGTTCTACAATGAGCAGTTCTTC. Amino acid sequence: CATSERFYNEQFF.

The chain uses TRBV2 and TRBJ2-1; TRBD1 matches 7 bases. CDR1 is SNHLY, CDR2 FYNNEI, per germline. V dropped 3 bases and J dropped 2; count of bases not matched to a gene: 4. This CDR3 spans 15 amino acids. The CDR3 loop is CASSDDREAYNEQFF. In DNA form, the CDR3 reads TGTGCCAGCAGTGACGACAGGGAAGCCTACAATGAGCAGTTCTTC.

The V and J genes are TRBV6-1 and TRBJ2-7, with 9 bases identical to TRBD1. Germline V gene sequence: CDR1 MNHNS, CDR2 SASEGT. V gave up 2 bases and J gave up 1 base; unmatched junction bases: 9. This CDR3 is 17 amino acids long. The CDR3 DNA follows: TGTGCCAGCAGTGAAAGTGATGGGACAGGGATATCCTACGAGCAGTACTTC. This codes for CASSESDGTGISYEQYF.

The chain has TRBV27 and TRBJ2-2; the match to TRBD1 covers 10 bases. V was clipped by 6 bases and J by 4 bases; unmatched bases: 8. This CDR3 is 16 amino acids long. The germline V gene encodes CDR1 MNHEY and CDR2 SMNVEV (reference sequence). CDR3 coding DNA: TGTGCCAGCAGGACGACAGGGGGCAAGGTCACCGGGGAGCTGTTTTTT. Its translation is CASRTTGGKVTGELFF.